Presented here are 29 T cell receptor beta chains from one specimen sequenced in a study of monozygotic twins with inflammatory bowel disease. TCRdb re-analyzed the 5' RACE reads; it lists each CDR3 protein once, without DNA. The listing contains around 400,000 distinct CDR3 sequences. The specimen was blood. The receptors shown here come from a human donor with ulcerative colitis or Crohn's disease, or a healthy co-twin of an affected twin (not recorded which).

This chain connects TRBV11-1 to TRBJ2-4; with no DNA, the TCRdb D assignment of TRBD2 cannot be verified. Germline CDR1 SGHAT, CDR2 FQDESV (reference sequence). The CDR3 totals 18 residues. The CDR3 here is CASSPPMASGLAKNIQYF.

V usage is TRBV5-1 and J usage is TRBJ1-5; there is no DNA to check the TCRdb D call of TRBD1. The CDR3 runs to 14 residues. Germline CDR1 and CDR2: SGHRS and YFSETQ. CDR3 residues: CASSPGTGYQPQHF.

The chain's CDR3 is CASSIAPRESNTEAFF. The gene calls are TRBV19 and TRBJ1-1; TCRdb gives TRBD1 as the D gene, but with no DNA this cannot be confirmed. The length of the CDR3 is 16 residues. CDR1 and CDR2 (germline): LNHDA, SQIVND (reference sequence).

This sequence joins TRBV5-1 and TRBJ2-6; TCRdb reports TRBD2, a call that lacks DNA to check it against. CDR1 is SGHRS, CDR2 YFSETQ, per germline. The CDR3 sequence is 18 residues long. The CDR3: CASSFTPALGSGANVLTF. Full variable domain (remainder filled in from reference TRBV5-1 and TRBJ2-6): KAGVTQTPRYLIKTRGQQVTLSCSPISGHRSVSWYQQTPGQGLQFLFEYFSETQRNKGNFPGRFSGRQFSNSRSEMNVSTLELGDSALYLCASSFTPALGSGANVLTFGAGSRLTVL.

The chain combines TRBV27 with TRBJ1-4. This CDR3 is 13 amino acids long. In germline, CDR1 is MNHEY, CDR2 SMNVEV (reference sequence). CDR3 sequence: CASQHLGSPELFF. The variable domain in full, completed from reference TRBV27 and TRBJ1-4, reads EAQVTQNPRYLITVTGKKLTVTCSQNMNHEYMSWYRQDPGLGLRQIYYSMNVEVTDKGDVPEGYKVSRKEKRNFPLILESPSPNQTSLYFCASQHLGSPELFFGSGTQLSVL.

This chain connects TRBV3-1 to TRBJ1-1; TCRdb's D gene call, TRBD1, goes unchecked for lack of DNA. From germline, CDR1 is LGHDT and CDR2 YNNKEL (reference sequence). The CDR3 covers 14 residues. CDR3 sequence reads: CASSQLDRGTEAFF.

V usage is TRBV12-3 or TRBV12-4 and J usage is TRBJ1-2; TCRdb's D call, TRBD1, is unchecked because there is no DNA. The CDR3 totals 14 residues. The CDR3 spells CASSLPGQNYGYTF.

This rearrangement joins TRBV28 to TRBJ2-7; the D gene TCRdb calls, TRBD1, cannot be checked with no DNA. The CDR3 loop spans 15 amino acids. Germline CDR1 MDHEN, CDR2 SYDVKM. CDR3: CASSSTAAGAYEQYF.

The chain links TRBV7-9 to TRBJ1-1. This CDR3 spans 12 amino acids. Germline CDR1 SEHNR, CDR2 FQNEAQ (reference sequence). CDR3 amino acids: CASRPPNTEAFF.

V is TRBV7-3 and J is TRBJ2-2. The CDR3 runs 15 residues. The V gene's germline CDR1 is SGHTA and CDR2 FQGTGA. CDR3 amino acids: CASSPQRSSTRELFF.

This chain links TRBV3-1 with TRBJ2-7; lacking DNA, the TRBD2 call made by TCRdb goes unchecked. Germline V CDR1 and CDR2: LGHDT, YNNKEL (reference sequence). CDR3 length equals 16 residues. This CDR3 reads CASSHPGLAGGREQYF.

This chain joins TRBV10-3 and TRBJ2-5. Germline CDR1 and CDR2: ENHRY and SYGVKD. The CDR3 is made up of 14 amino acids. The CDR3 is CAISAAGSQETQYF.

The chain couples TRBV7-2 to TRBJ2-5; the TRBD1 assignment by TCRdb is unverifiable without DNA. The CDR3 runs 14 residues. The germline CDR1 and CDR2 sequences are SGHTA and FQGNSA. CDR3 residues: CASSLDGGKETQYF.

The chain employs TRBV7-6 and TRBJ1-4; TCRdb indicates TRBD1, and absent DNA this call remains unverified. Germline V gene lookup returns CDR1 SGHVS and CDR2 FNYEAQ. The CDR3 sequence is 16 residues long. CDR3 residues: CASSLTGGGTNEKLFF.

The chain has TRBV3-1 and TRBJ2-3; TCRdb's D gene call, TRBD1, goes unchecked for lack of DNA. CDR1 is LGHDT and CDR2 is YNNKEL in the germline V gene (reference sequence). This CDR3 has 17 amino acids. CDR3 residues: CASSHMFGGGPTDTQYF.

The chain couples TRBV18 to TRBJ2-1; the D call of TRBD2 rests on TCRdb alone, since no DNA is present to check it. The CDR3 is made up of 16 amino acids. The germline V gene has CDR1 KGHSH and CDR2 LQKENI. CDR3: CASSLGTIVDSNEQFF.

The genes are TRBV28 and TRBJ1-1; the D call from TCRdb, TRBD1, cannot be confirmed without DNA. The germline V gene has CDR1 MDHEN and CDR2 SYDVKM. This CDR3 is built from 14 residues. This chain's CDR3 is CASSSGQHYTEAFF.

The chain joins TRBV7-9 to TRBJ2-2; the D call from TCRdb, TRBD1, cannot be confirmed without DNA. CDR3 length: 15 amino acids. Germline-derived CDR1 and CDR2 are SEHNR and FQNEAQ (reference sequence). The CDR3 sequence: CASSHPAPDTGELFF.

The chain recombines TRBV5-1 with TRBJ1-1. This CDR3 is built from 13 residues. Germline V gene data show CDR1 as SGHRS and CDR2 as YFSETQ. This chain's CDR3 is CASRSRSSGEAFF.

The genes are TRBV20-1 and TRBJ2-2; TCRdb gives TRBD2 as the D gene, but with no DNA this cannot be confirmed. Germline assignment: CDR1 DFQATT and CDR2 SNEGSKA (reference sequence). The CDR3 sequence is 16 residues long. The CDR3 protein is CSARVAGTPNTGELFF.

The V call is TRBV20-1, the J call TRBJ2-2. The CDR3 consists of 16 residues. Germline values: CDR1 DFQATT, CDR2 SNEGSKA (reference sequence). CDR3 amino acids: CSAREVETLNTGELFF.

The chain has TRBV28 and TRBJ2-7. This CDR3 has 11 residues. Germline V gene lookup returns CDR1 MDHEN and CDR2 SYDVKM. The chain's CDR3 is CASSLWDEQYF.

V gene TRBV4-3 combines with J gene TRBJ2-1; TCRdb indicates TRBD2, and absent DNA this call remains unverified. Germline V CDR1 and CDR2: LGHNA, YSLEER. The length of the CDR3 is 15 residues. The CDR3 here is CASSPGLAGNNEQFF.

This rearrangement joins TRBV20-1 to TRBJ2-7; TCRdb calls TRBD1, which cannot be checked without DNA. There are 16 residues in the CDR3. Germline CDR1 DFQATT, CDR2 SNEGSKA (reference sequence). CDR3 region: CSASTPGQGSGYEQYF.

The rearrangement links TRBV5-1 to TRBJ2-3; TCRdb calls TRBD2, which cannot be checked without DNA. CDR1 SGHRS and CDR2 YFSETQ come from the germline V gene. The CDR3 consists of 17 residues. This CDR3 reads CASSFATPLAGGNTQYF.

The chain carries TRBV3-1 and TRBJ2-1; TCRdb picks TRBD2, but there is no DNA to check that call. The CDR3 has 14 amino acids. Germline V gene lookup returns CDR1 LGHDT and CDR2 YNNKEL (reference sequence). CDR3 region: CASSYRESNNEQFF.

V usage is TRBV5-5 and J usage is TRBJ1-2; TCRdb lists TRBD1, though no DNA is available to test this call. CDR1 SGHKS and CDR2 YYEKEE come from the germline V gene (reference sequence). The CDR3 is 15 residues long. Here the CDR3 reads CATSLADRGVYGYTF.

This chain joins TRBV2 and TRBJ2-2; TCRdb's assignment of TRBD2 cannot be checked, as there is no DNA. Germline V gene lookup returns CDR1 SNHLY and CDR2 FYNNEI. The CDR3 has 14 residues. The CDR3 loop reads CASSAGGRTGELFF. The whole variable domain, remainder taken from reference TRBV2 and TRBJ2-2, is EPEVTQTPSHQVTQMGQEVILRCVPISNHLYFYWYRQILGQKVEFLVSFYNNEISEKSEIFDDQFSVERPDGSNFTLKIRSTKLEDSAMYFCASSAGGRTGELFFGEGSRLTVL.

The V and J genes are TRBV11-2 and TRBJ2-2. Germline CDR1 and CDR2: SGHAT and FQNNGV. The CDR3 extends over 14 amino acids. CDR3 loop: CASSNPTRTGELFF.